This entry concerns a single TCR beta chain. Its antigen is still unknown. The data stem from a study of a mutant IDH1 vaccine in newly diagnosed glioma. Turning to the study itself: Patients underwent eight vaccinations, which took place in weeks 1, 3, 5, 7, 11, 15, 19 and 23. Previous care, which was radiotherapy, temozolomide, or both, most often involved both. Radiotherapy alone preceded vaccination by 4-6 weeks; alternatively, vaccination started with temozolomide cycles.

Time point defined: week 23, last vaccination. The study gave 300 ug of mutant IDH1 20-mer peptide per vaccine dose, with topical imiquimod. The protocol was immunoSEQ multiplex PCR, while the TCRdb copy is restricted to in-frame clones and leaves out a portion. Here the sample spans 88,000 or so clones, roughly 85% being singletons. This CDR3 has 13 residues. V gave up 8 bases and J gave up 3 bases, with 13 bases separating them. Looked up from germline, CDR1 is MNHEY and CDR2 is SMNVEV (reference sequence). The sequence derives from a man aged 30 to 45 with glioma. Some clones in this sample may be carry-over from other donors' samples. V gene TRBV27 combines with J gene TRBJ1-1, with D possibly TRBD1 on 5 matching bases. This specimen was PBMCs, taken from a glioma patient whose treatment included an IDH1 peptide vaccine. DNA of the CDR3: TGTGCCAGCCACATCCAGGGTCACACTGAAGCTTTCTTT. This gives the protein CASHIQGHTEAFF.